The sequence of this TCR beta chain was determined in a study of cytomegalovirus exposure and HLA in healthy donors. Study-level information: Among the approximately 400 genotyped donors, just over 80% were placed in the Caucasian-associated ancestry cluster.

CDR3 length: 14 residues. Germline assignment: CDR1 SGHAT and CDR2 FQNNGV. V gave up 3 bases and J gave up 6 bases, with 15 bases separating them. The sample holds a few counts of this clone. The antigen remains unidentified. Findings and caveats of the study: Relative to the approximately 700-donor mean, N-insertions were reportedly fewer in an Asian-associated ancestry cluster in a later analysis. Most TCR sequences were rare, but some public TCRs occurred in many donors. Of the V segments, some could not be distinguished, including TRBV6-2 and TRBV6-3, and were excluded.

PCR was performed using 60 Vbeta and 13 Jbeta primers. Clones were sequenced by immunoSEQ multiplex PCR, and TCRdb holds only the in-frame ones, with some missing. The sample has around 150,000 clones; roughly 72% are singletons. The material sequenced was PBMCs. This receptor was obtained from a woman between 40 and 55 years old in good health and CMV-seronegative. This chain links TRBV11-2 with TRBJ2-7, with D maybe TRBD2 (5 bases). The CDR3 DNA sequence: TGTGCCAGCAGCTTTGAACCGGGAATGGGCGAGCAGTACTTC. Its protein is CASSFEPGMGEQYF.